What follows are 14 T cell receptor beta chains derived from one specimen sequenced in a study of regulatory T cells in long-lasting Graves disease. Time point defined: persistent/refractory GD, antithyroid drugs over 5 years with positive TRAb. With RNA extracted from PBMCs as input, the TCR library was made. Library construction for TCR beta used iRepertoire HTBI primers and Arm-PCR of CDR3 regions. TCRdb fed the multiplex PCR reads into MiXCR, producing one record per CDR3 protein. The repertoire holds around 510,000 distinct CDR3 sequences, with 20% to 25% as singletons. The sequencing here drew on peripheral blood mononuclear cells (PBMCs), taken when the disease was refractory, from a patient treated with antithyroid drugs. Receptor source: a female donor with Graves disease.

Turning to this clonotype: The germline gene is not matched at one end of the junction; a read error may be the cause. The rearrangement uses TRBV5-5 and TRBJ2-2; 8 nucleotides agree with TRBD2. In germline, CDR1 is SGHKS, CDR2 YYEKEE (reference sequence). This CDR3 has 15 amino acids. This chain's CDR3 is CASSLGLAKAGELFF. The DNA for the CDR3 is TGCGCCAGCAGCCTAGGACTAGCTAAGGCCGGGGAGCTGTTTTTT.

Many counts were recorded for this clonotype. The chain carries TRBV28 and TRBJ2-7; no firm D call. Germline-derived CDR1 and CDR2 are MDHEN and SYDVKM. The V and J ends lost 6 bases and 3 bases respectively, with 18 bases between them. The CDR3 contains 15 residues. The DNA of the CDR3 is TGTGCCAGCAGCTCGGACGGTCAAATCCACTACGAGCAGTACTTC. It yields the protein CASSSDGQIHYEQYF.

This sequence joins TRBV27 and TRBJ1-1; no clear D. Germline V CDR1 and CDR2: MNHEY, SMNVEV (reference sequence). The CDR3 contains 13 residues. Trimming stripped 7 bases from V and 1 base from J, with 10 bases between. The CDR3 DNA follows: TGTGCCAGCATCCTTAGGACGAACACTGAAGCTTTCTTT. This encodes CASILRTNTEAFF.

This sequence joins TRBV7-2 and TRBJ2-1; the match to TRBD2 covers 11 bases. The V and J ends lost 5 bases and 4 bases, in that order; junction bases with no gene match: 4. This CDR3 spans 15 amino acids. The germline V gene encodes CDR1 SGHTA and CDR2 FQGNSA. This chain's CDR3 is CASSLGLAEYNEQFF. CDR3 DNA: TGTGCCAGCAGCCTGGGACTAGCGGAATACAATGAGCAGTTCTTC.

This clonotype has just a few counts. The chain recombines TRBV12-3 or TRBV12-4 with TRBJ2-7; tentative D call: TRBD1 (6 bases). This CDR3 has 12 residues. V dropped 5 bases and J dropped 6 bases, with 11 bases sitting between them. CDR3 bases: TGTGCCAGCAGTGAGGACAGCGGCGAGCAGTACTTC. Translating it yields CASSEDSGEQYF.

Of note for this clonotype: Since the CDR3 does not end with the conserved phenylalanine or tryptophan, this likely comes from a read error. It is unclear where the CDR3 begins or ends on the DNA, so no DNA is shown, and the CDR3 is as TCRdb lists it. The chain combines TRBV7-3 with TRBJ1-1; the table names TRBD1, a call not compared with the DNA. Germline V CDR1 and CDR2: SGHTA, FQGTGA. The CDR3 is 9 amino acids long, termini counted. CDR3 residues: CASSLNGTP.

This clonotype was seen at least ten times. The rearrangement links TRBV28 to TRBJ1-2; D unresolved. Germline assignment: CDR1 MDHEN and CDR2 SYDVKM. The CDR3 spans 14 residues. Trimming pared 5 bases from V and 8 bases from J, leaving 18 bases between. CDR3 sequence: CASSTTPHPSGYTF. CDR3 in DNA: TGTGCCAGCAGTACCACCCCCCATCCATCGGGCTACACCTTC.

The V call is TRBV2, the J call TRBJ2-2; D uncertain. In germline, CDR1 is SNHLY, CDR2 FYNNEI. This CDR3 comprises 12 residues. Trimming pared 4 bases from V and 5 bases from J, leaving 5 bases between. The CDR3 nucleotides read TGTGCCAGCAGTGCACAGACCGGGGAGCTGTTTTTT. Protein sequence: CASSAQTGELFF.

The CDR3 region is CASSPRLWTSETQYF. The CDR3 nucleotides are TGTGCCAGCAGCCCCCGACTCTGGACCTCGGAGACCCAGTACTTC. The rearrangement joins TRBV7-9 to TRBJ2-5, with D unresolved. Germline V gene lookup returns CDR1 SEHNR and CDR2 FQNEAQ (reference sequence). Trimming removed 5 bases from V and 5 bases from J, with 18 bases in between. The CDR3 extends over 15 amino acids.

This clonotype was counted at least ten times. The rearrangement joins TRBV6-1 to TRBJ1-2, with TRBD1 matching over 11 bases. Germline V lookup: CDR1 MNHNS, CDR2 SASEGT. The V and J ends lost 6 bases and 3 bases, in that order; junction bases with no gene match: 3. This CDR3 region has 14 residues. The CDR3 region has the DNA TGTGCCAGCAGACGGACAGGGGGCGACTATGGCTACACCTTC. Translated, it gives CASRRTGGDYGYTF.

Of note for this clonotype: This sequence may be a read error, since a much larger clone differs from it by one base. The rearrangement joins TRBV3-1 to TRBJ1-1; D ambiguous. The CDR3 covers 15 residues. The germline V gene has CDR1 LGHDT and CDR2 YNNKEL (reference sequence). Written as DNA, the CDR3 is TGTGCCAGCAGCCAAGAAATATGGGGTAACACTGAAGCTTCCTTT. Its translation: CASSQEIWGNTEASF.

The chain links TRBV19 to TRBJ2-4, with D possibly matching TRBD1 (5 bases). Germline CDR1 and CDR2: LNHDA and SQIVND (reference sequence). The length of the CDR3 is 14 residues. Trimming removed 3 bases at V and 4 bases at J, with 10 bases between. In nucleotides, the CDR3 is TGTGCCAGTAGTATGGGGCAGACTAAAAACATTCAGTACTTC. As protein: CASSMGQTKNIQYF.

Only a few counts were recorded for this clonotype. The CDR3 coding sequence is TGTGCCAGCAGTCCGGGCCTCTACCGGGATTCACCCCTCCACTTT. Protein: CASSPGLYRDSPLHF. The genes are TRBV6-2 or TRBV6-3 and TRBJ1-6; D unclear. The CDR3 has 15 amino acids. Germline CDR1 MNHEY, CDR2 SVGEGT. Trimming shortened V by 5 bases and J by 8 bases, and 16 bases separated the two germline ends.

The rearrangement links TRBV5-1 to TRBJ2-7; D perhaps matches TRBD1 (5 bases). The CDR3 has 16 amino acids. V was shortened by 0 bases and J by 1 base, with 14 bases between the two germline ends. The germline CDR1 and CDR2 sequences are SGHRS and YFSETQ. For the CDR3, the DNA is TGCGCCAGCAGCTTGGTGGTAGGGGCTCCTTCCTACGAGCAGTACTTC. Amino acid sequence: CASSLVVGAPSYEQYF.